These T cell receptor beta chains were read from a single sample in a study of T-cell reconstitution after alpha-beta-depleted transplantation in children. TCRdb reanalysed the PCR reads using MiXCR and keeps one entry per CDR3 protein. The sample has around 270,000 distinct CDR3 sequences, over 7% seen once; the top ten hold approximately 9.1%. The sample consisted of peripheral blood, taken 360 days after TCRalphabeta/CD19-depleted stem cell transplant. These receptor sequences come from a female patient between 2 and 15 years old who had a stem cell transplant for Fanconi anemia, so the T cells may come from the graft donor. CDR3s include the opening cysteine and the closing phenylalanine or tryptophan. Fields, in order: D gene, CDR3 length, J gene, V gene, clone size, CDR3 DNA, CDR3 protein. The D gene is left open where the match is weak. Clone size is stated in some rows and not others, as once, few, many or a class when expanded.

d_gene: TRBD1; len: 18; j_gene: TRBJ1-1; v_gene: TRBV3-1; abundance: .; CDR3nt: TGTGCCAGCAGCCAAGATCTGTTGAGAACAGGGGGGAACACTGAAGCTTTCTTT; CDR3aa: CASSQDLLRTGGNTEAFF
d_gene: .; len: 15; j_gene: TRBJ2-7; v_gene: TRBV7-2; abundance: many; CDR3nt: TGTGCCAGCAGCTTAGAGTCAGTAAAATCCTACGAGCAGTACTTC; CDR3aa: CASSLESVKSYEQYF
d_gene: TRBD1; len: 16; j_gene: TRBJ2-1; v_gene: TRBV20-1; abundance: few; CDR3nt: TGCAGTTTACCCCGCGAGACCGGGACAGCGTACAATGAGCAGTTCTTC; CDR3aa: CSLPRETGTAYNEQFF
d_gene: TRBD2; len: 14; j_gene: TRBJ2-4; v_gene: TRBV7-2; abundance: many; CDR3nt: TGTGCCAGCAGTTTAGCGGGAGTGGTAAACATTCAGTACTTC; CDR3aa: CASSLAGVVNIQYF
d_gene: TRBD2; len: 15; j_gene: TRBJ2-1; v_gene: TRBV6-1; abundance: .; CDR3nt: TGTGCCAGCAGTGCGCTAGCGGGGGGGTACAATGAGCAGTTCTTC; CDR3aa: CASSALAGGYNEQFF
d_gene: TRBD1; len: 15; j_gene: TRBJ1-2; v_gene: TRBV4-3; abundance: many; CDR3nt: TGCGCCAGCAGCCAAGAGACAGGGGAGATTTATGGCTACACCTTC; CDR3aa: CASSQETGEIYGYTF
d_gene: TRBD2; len: 14; j_gene: TRBJ2-2; v_gene: TRBV20-1; abundance: .; CDR3nt: TGCAGTGTTGGCGCGGGGGGCGGAGTCCGGGAGCTGTTTTTT; CDR3aa: CSVGAGGGVRELFF
d_gene: TRBD1; len: 15; j_gene: TRBJ2-5; v_gene: TRBV7-6; abundance: many; CDR3nt: TGTGCCAGCAGCTTGGGACAGGGGGTTTGGGAGACCCAGTACTTC; CDR3aa: CASSLGQGVWETQYF
d_gene: .; len: 14; j_gene: TRBJ2-5; v_gene: TRBV5-1; abundance: many; CDR3nt: TGCGCCAGCAGCTTGGGACAGGCCCGAGAGACCCAGTACTTC; CDR3aa: CASSLGQARETQYF
d_gene: TRBD1; len: 14; j_gene: TRBJ1-2; v_gene: TRBV4-2; abundance: many; CDR3nt: TGTGCCAGCAGCCAAGGACAGGGGGCACGGGGCTACACCTTC; CDR3aa: CASSQGQGARGYTF
d_gene: TRBD2; len: 20; j_gene: TRBJ2-7; v_gene: TRBV28; abundance: many; CDR3nt: TGTGCCAGCAGTTTATACCGCCAGGGACTAGCGGGGGGCTTATCCTACGAGCAGTACTTC; CDR3aa: CASSLYRQGLAGGLSYEQYF
d_gene: .; len: 19; j_gene: TRBJ2-4; v_gene: TRBV11-1; abundance: few; CDR3nt: TGTGCCAGCAGCACGCAACACCTCAGGGCCTCGAAGGGCAAAAACATTCAGTACTTC; CDR3aa: CASSTQHLRASKGKNIQYF
d_gene: .; len: 14; j_gene: TRBJ2-1; v_gene: TRBV7-3; abundance: many; CDR3nt: TGTGCCAGCAGCTTAGTAGGGGCGGGCAATGAGCAGTTCTTC; CDR3aa: CASSLVGAGNEQFF
d_gene: .; len: 18; j_gene: TRBJ2-6; v_gene: TRBV15; abundance: .; CDR3nt: TGTGCCACCAGCAGAGGGAGTGGACAGTCCTCTGGGGCCAACGTCCTGACTTTC; CDR3aa: CATSRGSGQSSGANVLTF
d_gene: .; len: 16; j_gene: TRBJ2-7; v_gene: TRBV4-3; abundance: few; CDR3nt: TGCGCCAGCAGCCAATTTAGGGGGGGCTTAATCTACGAGCAGTACTTC; CDR3aa: CASSQFRGGLIYEQYF
d_gene: .; len: 17; j_gene: TRBJ1-3; v_gene: TRBV9; abundance: many; CDR3nt: TGTGCCAGCAGCGTAGCGGAAGCAGCATCCTCTGGAAACACCATATATTTT; CDR3aa: CASSVAEAASSGNTIYF
d_gene: .; len: 16; j_gene: TRBJ2-1; v_gene: TRBV27; abundance: .; CDR3nt: TGTGCCAGCAGAACCGGGACACGGAGCTCCTACAATGAGCAGTTCTTC; CDR3aa: CASRTGTRSSYNEQFF
d_gene: TRBD1; len: 18; j_gene: TRBJ1-3; v_gene: TRBV6-5; abundance: few; CDR3nt: TGTGCCAGCAGTTACTCGAGGGGACAGGGGGCTCGTGGAAACACCATATATTTT; CDR3aa: CASSYSRGQGARGNTIYF
d_gene: TRBD1; len: 14; j_gene: TRBJ2-3; v_gene: TRBV7-3; abundance: many; CDR3nt: TGTGCCAGCAGCCCCACAGGGGTCACAGATACGCAGTATTTT; CDR3aa: CASSPTGVTDTQYF
d_gene: TRBD1; len: 15; j_gene: TRBJ1-2; v_gene: TRBV7-2; abundance: few; CDR3nt: TGTGCCAGCAGCGAACCGGGACAGGGAATTTATGGCTACACCTTC; CDR3aa: CASSEPGQGIYGYTF
d_gene: .; len: 15; j_gene: TRBJ1-1; v_gene: TRBV2; abundance: many; CDR3nt: TGTGCCAGCAGTGAAGTCCGGGACGTTCGAGTTGGAGCTTTCTTT; CDR3aa: CASSEVRDVRVGAFF
d_gene: .; len: 15; j_gene: TRBJ1-5; v_gene: TRBV15; abundance: few; CDR3nt: TGTGCCACCAGCCTCGACCCCTTTGGCAATCAGCCCCAGCATTTT; CDR3aa: CATSLDPFGNQPQHF
d_gene: .; len: 11; j_gene: TRBJ1-2; v_gene: TRBV2; abundance: .; CDR3nt: TGTGCCAGCATTGACGGTCCTGGCTACACCTTC; CDR3aa: CASIDGPGYTF
d_gene: .; len: 15; j_gene: TRBJ2-1; v_gene: TRBV6-2/TRBV6-3; abundance: .; CDR3nt: TGTGCCACCGTGGGAGGTCACAGGGAATACGATGAGCAGTTCTTC; CDR3aa: CATVGGHREYDEQFF
d_gene: .; len: 13; j_gene: TRBJ2-7; v_gene: TRBV18; abundance: few; CDR3nt: TGTGCCAGCTCACCAATGGATCTCTACGAGCAGTACTTC; CDR3aa: CASSPMDLYEQYF
d_gene: TRBD1; len: 12; j_gene: TRBJ2-5; v_gene: TRBV29-1; abundance: many; CDR3nt: TGCAGCGCCCACCAGGGGGCAGAGACCCAGTACTTC; CDR3aa: CSAHQGAETQYF
d_gene: TRBD1; len: 16; j_gene: TRBJ1-1; v_gene: TRBV11-1; abundance: few; CDR3nt: TGTGCCAGCAGCTTACCCGGACAGGCCGTCGGCACTGAAGCTTTCTTT; CDR3aa: CASSLPGQAVGTEAFF
d_gene: TRBD2; len: 15; j_gene: TRBJ2-1; v_gene: TRBV28; abundance: .; CDR3nt: TGTGCCAGCAGTGCAGCGGGAGAGATGGACAATGAGCAGTTCTTC; CDR3aa: CASSAAGEMDNEQFF
d_gene: TRBD2; len: 15; j_gene: TRBJ2-5; v_gene: TRBV12-3/TRBV12-4; abundance: many; CDR3nt: TGTGCCAGCAGCCCTACCCGGGGGACTAGCCAGACCCAGTACTTC; CDR3aa: CASSPTRGTSQTQYF
d_gene: TRBD2; len: 14; j_gene: TRBJ2-3; v_gene: TRBV20-1; abundance: few; CDR3nt: TGCAGTGCTAGAGGGCGGGGGGGGGCAGATACGCAGTATTTT; CDR3aa: CSARGRGGADTQYF
d_gene: .; len: 18; j_gene: TRBJ2-1; v_gene: TRBV10-3; abundance: many; CDR3nt: TGTGCCATCAGCCCTGGACGAGGAGAACAGTCCCGTTACAATGAGCAGTTCTTC; CDR3aa: CAISPGRGEQSRYNEQFF
d_gene: .; len: 14; j_gene: TRBJ1-2; v_gene: TRBV4-2; abundance: many; CDR3nt: TGTGCCAGCAGCCTTCCGACACGGGATCGTGGCTACACCTTC; CDR3aa: CASSLPTRDRGYTF
d_gene: .; len: 17; j_gene: TRBJ2-3; v_gene: TRBV3-1; abundance: many; CDR3nt: TGTGCCAGCAGCCAAGCCAGGGTCAGGGAGAGCACAGATACGCAGTATTTT; CDR3aa: CASSQARVRESTDTQYF
d_gene: .; len: 16; j_gene: TRBJ2-7; v_gene: TRBV12-3/TRBV12-4; abundance: many; CDR3nt: TGTGCCAGCAGTTTAATGGCTATGGTGGTTTCCAACGAGCAGTACTTC; CDR3aa: CASSLMAMVVSNEQYF
d_gene: TRBD1; len: 18; j_gene: TRBJ2-3; v_gene: TRBV7-3; abundance: few; CDR3nt: TGTGCCAGCAGCTCCACCGGAAACAGGGGCTTGAGCACAGATACGCAGTATTTT; CDR3aa: CASSSTGNRGLSTDTQYF
d_gene: TRBD1; len: 18; j_gene: TRBJ1-4; v_gene: TRBV11-1; abundance: many; CDR3nt: TGTGCCAGCACCCTAGGGGTCCAGGGGGAATCAACTAATGAAAAACTGTTTTTT; CDR3aa: CASTLGVQGESTNEKLFF
d_gene: .; len: 13; j_gene: TRBJ2-7; v_gene: TRBV28; abundance: many; CDR3nt: TGTGCCAGCAGTTTTTCCCCCTCCTACGAGCAGTACTTC; CDR3aa: CASSFSPSYEQYF
d_gene: .; len: 18; j_gene: TRBJ1-6; v_gene: TRBV7-2; abundance: .; CDR3nt: TGTGCCAGCAGCTTATCGGCGTCAGGGAGCTCCTATAATTCACCCCTCCACTTT; CDR3aa: CASSLSASGSSYNSPLHF
d_gene: TRBD2; len: 18; j_gene: TRBJ2-5; v_gene: TRBV4-2; abundance: many; CDR3nt: TGTGCCAGCAGCCAAGATTCGCAGCGGGGGGGCGGTCAAGAGACCCAGTACTTC; CDR3aa: CASSQDSQRGGGQETQYF
d_gene: .; len: 14; j_gene: TRBJ2-5; v_gene: TRBV29-1; abundance: many; CDR3nt: TGCAGCGTCCCGAAGCCAGGGGGGGAAGAGACCCAGTACTTC; CDR3aa: CSVPKPGGEETQYF
d_gene: .; len: 15; j_gene: TRBJ2-3; v_gene: TRBV20-1; abundance: many; CDR3nt: TGCAGTGCTAGAGGGGGCGAACCGGGTGCAGATACGCAGTATTTT; CDR3aa: CSARGGEPGADTQYF
d_gene: .; len: 14; j_gene: TRBJ1-1; v_gene: TRBV3-1; abundance: many; CDR3nt: TGTGCCAGCAGCCAATCCGCAGGAGTCATTGAAGCTTTCTTT; CDR3aa: CASSQSAGVIEAFF
d_gene: .; len: 15; j_gene: TRBJ2-4; v_gene: TRBV20-1; abundance: .; CDR3nt: TGCAGTGCTAGTATACAGGCTAGCCCTGCGGACATTCAGTACTTC; CDR3aa: CSASIQASPADIQYF
d_gene: .; len: 14; j_gene: TRBJ2-3; v_gene: TRBV12-3/TRBV12-4; abundance: .; CDR3nt: TGTGCCAGCAGTTTTCATCAAAGCACAGATACGCAGTATTTT; CDR3aa: CASSFHQSTDTQYF